Presented here are 23 T cell receptor beta chains from one specimen sequenced in a study of long-term antiretroviral therapy in people with HIV. At survey level, the immunoSEQ assay was run in its v3.0 version. The assay was immunoSEQ multiplex PCR, and TCRdb's table has in-frame clones only and misses some. The table shows roughly 30,000 clones, with 85% to 90% occurring only once. Specimen: unsorted PBMCs, collected 4.8 years after starting antiretroviral therapy. All receptors derive from a man in his forties with HIV.

The chain couples TRBV19 to TRBJ1-1; TRBD1 might be the D (5 bases). V lost 6 bases and J 9 bases, leaving 17 bases between the germline ends. Germline CDR1 and CDR2: LNHDA and SQIVND (reference sequence). The CDR3 sequence is 13 residues long. CDR3 nucleotide sequence: TGTGCCAGTAGAGGGGCAGTCTCCTTTCAAGCTTTCTTT. It encodes CASRGAVSFQAFF.

The rearrangement links TRBV6-5 to TRBJ1-2; D gene ambiguous. Germline values: CDR1 MNHEY, CDR2 SVGAGI. The CDR3 totals 13 residues. V lost 5 bases, J lost 3 bases, and 10 bases lay in between. Here the CDR3 DNA reads TGTGCCAGCAGTCGGCAGTTGGACTATGGCTACACCTTC. It codes for CASSRQLDYGYTF.

This chain uses TRBV15 with TRBJ2-1; 7 bases agree with TRBD1. The germline V gene encodes CDR1 LNHNV and CDR2 YYDKDF (reference sequence). J was trimmed by 9 bases and V by 3 bases; bases with no gene match: 5. The CDR3 runs to 13 residues. The CDR3 DNA sequence: TGTGCCACCAGCAGGGACAGGTTTGGTGAGCAGTTCTTC. Amino acid sequence: CATSRDRFGEQFF.

This chain links TRBV5-4 with TRBJ2-1, with 8 bases fitting TRBD2. The CDR3 totals 15 residues. CDR1 is SGHNT, CDR2 YYREEE, per germline (reference sequence). V lost 1 base to trimming and J lost 7 bases; unmatched junction nucleotides: 7. The CDR3 nucleotides are TGTGCCAGCAGCTTGACCGGGAGGGCCGGGAATGAGCAGTTCTTC. As protein: CASSLTGRAGNEQFF. Using reference TRBV5-4 and TRBJ2-1 for the parts outside the CDR3, the full variable domain is ETGVTQSPTHLIKTRGQQVTLRCSSQSGHNTVSWYQQALGQGPQFIFQYYREEENGRGNFPPRFSGLQFPNYSSELNVNALELDDSALYLCASSLTGRAGNEQFFGPGTRLTVL.

This clone was counted a few times. The chain links TRBV5-1 to TRBJ2-3; 10 nucleotides agree with TRBD1. With 4 bases clipped from V and 3 bases from J, the junction kept 5 bases outside the gene matches. The CDR3 has 15 residues. The germline CDR1 and CDR2 sequences are SGHRS and YFSETQ. The CDR3 region is CASSVRDRGTDTQYF. DNA for the CDR3: TGCGCCAGCAGCGTCCGGGACAGGGGTACAGATACGCAGTATTTT.

This chain links TRBV28 with TRBJ1-5; no clear D. The CDR3 has 14 residues. Trimming took 1 base from V and 4 from J, leaving 8 bases between them. CDR1 and CDR2 from the germline V gene are MDHEN and SYDVKM. The CDR3 nucleotides read TGTGCCAGCAGTTTATTCGACGGGAATCAGCCCCAGCATTTT. The encoded protein is CASSLFDGNQPQHF. The full variable domain, rest sourced from reference TRBV28 and TRBJ1-5, is DVKVTQSSRYLVKRTGEKVFLECVQDMDHENMFWYRQDPGLGLRLIYFSYDVKMKEKGDIPEGYSVSREKKERFSLILESASTNQTSMYLCASSLFDGNQPQHFGDGTRLSIL.

The count of this clone is one. In DNA form, the CDR3 reads TGTGCCTGGAGTCCCGGACAGGGGGCGAATGAGCAGTTCTTC. Translated: CAWSPGQGANEQFF. V gene TRBV30 combines with J gene TRBJ2-1; 11 bases agree with TRBD1. The CDR3 runs 14 residues. Germline trimming cut 2 bases from V and 7 bases from J; bases unmatched to any gene: 4. Germline V gives CDR1 GTSNPN, CDR2 SVGIG (reference sequence).

J is TRBJ2-1 and V is TRBV6-5, with 10 bases lining up with TRBD2. The CDR3 has 14 amino acids. V shed 0 bases, J shed 16 bases, and the junction held 9 bases outside the gene matches. In germline, CDR1 is MNHEY, CDR2 SVGAGI. CDR3 sequence: CASSYSLLAGDSFF. The DNA of the CDR3 is TGTGCCAGCAGTTACTCGCTCCTAGCGGGAGATAGTTTCTTC.

This chain connects TRBV5-1 to TRBJ2-7, with D perhaps matching TRBD1 or TRBD2 (6 bases each). V dropped 0 bases and J dropped 6 bases, with 13 bases sitting between them. The CDR3 runs 14 residues. The germline V gene has CDR1 SGHRS and CDR2 YFSETQ. CDR3 bases: TGCGCCAGCAGCTTGGATGGGGGGCGGTTCGAGCAGTACTTC. Translation: CASSLDGGRFEQYF.

This clone was counted a single time. The gene calls are TRBV9 and TRBJ1-2; D gene unclear. Germline CDR1 and CDR2: SGDLS and YYNGEE. V was cut by 0 bases and J by 0 bases, with 9 bases left in between. This CDR3 comprises 15 residues. The chain's CDR3 is CASSVESVPNYGYTF. The CDR3 nucleotides read TGTGCCAGCAGCGTAGAGTCGGTACCTAACTATGGCTACACCTTC.

This clone was seen more than once but under ten times. This sequence joins TRBV5-1 and TRBJ2-2; unclear D gene. Trimming cost V 1 base and J 0 bases, with 13 bases left between them. This CDR3 is 17 amino acids long. The germline V gene has CDR1 SGHRS and CDR2 YFSETQ. The CDR3 DNA follows: TGCGCCAGCAGCTTGAAGGCAGTGGTCGCGAACACCGGGGAGCTGTTTTTT. Translating it yields CASSLKAVVANTGELFF.

This sequence joins TRBV9 and TRBJ2-1; D might be TRBD2 (5 bases). The CDR3 is 13 amino acids. Germline V lookup: CDR1 SGDLS, CDR2 YYNGEE. Trimming stripped 0 bases from V and 10 bases from J, with 11 bases between. As DNA, the CDR3 is TGTGCCAGCAGCGTAGGAGGGAAGGGCGAGCAGTTCTTC. It yields the protein CASSVGGKGEQFF.

This clone was recorded once. This rearrangement joins TRBV7-2 to TRBJ2-1, with TRBD2 matching over 8 bases. The CDR3 is made up of 14 amino acids. After removal of 6 bases from V and 4 bases from J, the junction contained 5 bases not matched to a gene. Per germline, CDR1 SGHTA and CDR2 FQGNSA. The CDR3 bases are TGTGCCAGCAGTTCCAGCGGGGGTTACAATGAGCAGTTCTTC. This encodes CASSSSGGYNEQFF.

The chain uses TRBV4-2 and TRBJ2-2, with 7 bases fitting TRBD1. The CDR3 is made up of 17 amino acids. The germline V gene has CDR1 LGHNA and CDR2 YNFKEQ. V gave up 0 bases and J gave up 6 bases; unmatched junction bases: 10. In DNA form, the CDR3 reads TGTGCCAGCAGCCAAGACCTCCTGAGGGGGCAGGCCGGGGAGCTGTTTTTT. It translates to CASSQDLLRGQAGELFF.

The rearrangement joins TRBV30 to TRBJ2-1; D perhaps matches TRBD2 (6 bases). This CDR3 is 12 amino acids long. The germline V and J ends were trimmed by 7 bases and 7 bases, with 14 bases remaining between them. The germline CDR1 and CDR2 sequences are GTSNPN and SVGIG (reference sequence). This chain's CDR3 is CASWGVRNEQFF. For the CDR3, the DNA is TGTGCCTCCTGGGGGGTTAGGAATGAGCAGTTCTTC.

V usage is TRBV14 and J usage is TRBJ2-2, with 11 bases that match TRBD2. The junction had 4 bases not matched to a gene; V was cut back by 1 base and J by 6 bases. The V gene's germline CDR1 is SGHDN and CDR2 FVKESK. This CDR3 is built from 16 residues. CDR3 in amino acids: CASSQVSSGRSGELFF. The CDR3 nucleotides read TGTGCCAGCAGCCAAGTGTCTAGCGGGAGGTCCGGGGAGCTGTTTTTT.

CDR3 in amino acids: CAISEATVNTEAFF. The CDR3 coding sequence is TGTGCCATCAGTGAGGCTACAGTGAACACTGAAGCTTTCTTT. The chain couples TRBV10-3 to TRBJ1-1; D gene unclear. Germline-derived CDR1 and CDR2 are ENHRY and SYGVKD. V lost 2 bases and J 0 bases, leaving 7 bases between the germline ends. The CDR3 spans 14 residues.

This clone was counted a few times. This chain links TRBV2 with TRBJ1-3; no clear D. V was shortened by 6 bases and J by 3 bases, with 6 bases between the two germline ends. CDR1 and CDR2 from the germline V gene are SNHLY and FYNNEI. CDR3 size: 12 residues. The CDR3 loop reads CASSTDGNTIYF. The CDR3 nucleotides read TGTGCCAGCAGCACCGATGGAAACACCATATATTTT.

J is TRBJ2-5 and V is TRBV19, with no clear D. V was trimmed by 5 bases and J by 1 base, leaving 11 bases between them. The CDR3 length is 14 residues. CDR1 is LNHDA, CDR2 SQIVND, per germline (reference sequence). The CDR3 region is CASSLGGVQETQYF. The DNA for the CDR3 is TGTGCCAGTAGTCTAGGCGGCGTCCAAGAGACCCAGTACTTC.

The chain recombines TRBV7-9 with TRBJ1-1; a possible D gene is TRBD1 (5 bases). Germline V gene lookup returns CDR1 SEHNR and CDR2 FQNEAQ (reference sequence). The CDR3 is 16 amino acids. Deletions cut 1 base from V and 4 bases from J, with 16 bases between. CDR3 DNA: TGTGCCAGCAGCTTAGGGCAGGCGGGGGGGGGCACTGAAGCTTTCTTT. It specifies CASSLGQAGGGTEAFF.

The chain combines TRBV11-2 with TRBJ1-2; D is perhaps TRBD1 (6 bases). Germline V lookup: CDR1 SGHAT, CDR2 FQNNGV. Trimming removed 1 base at V and 6 bases at J, with 18 bases between. CDR3 length equals 16 residues. The CDR3 bases are TGTGCCAGCAGCTTAGGGGCGGTGGGGGCTGGCGATGGCTACACCTTC. Translating it yields CASSLGAVGAGDGYTF.

J is TRBJ2-2 and V is TRBV5-4, with TRBD2 as a possible D gene (6 bases). The CDR3 is 15 residues long. Trimming cost V 0 bases and J 1 base, with 7 bases left between them. Germline CDR1 SGHNT, CDR2 YYREEE (reference sequence). As DNA, the CDR3 is TGTGCCAGCAGCTTGGCGGGGGTGAACACCGGGGAGCTGTTTTTT. It specifies CASSLAGVNTGELFF.

The rearrangement joins TRBV5-4 to TRBJ1-1; D unresolved. This CDR3 region has 13 residues. Germline lookup yields CDR1 SGHNT and CDR2 YYREEE (reference sequence). With 2 bases removed from V and 2 bases from J, the gap between germline ends came to 7 bases. CDR3 sequence reads: CASSFDGNTEAFF. CDR3 nucleotide sequence: TGTGCCAGCAGCTTCGACGGTAACACTGAAGCTTTCTTT.